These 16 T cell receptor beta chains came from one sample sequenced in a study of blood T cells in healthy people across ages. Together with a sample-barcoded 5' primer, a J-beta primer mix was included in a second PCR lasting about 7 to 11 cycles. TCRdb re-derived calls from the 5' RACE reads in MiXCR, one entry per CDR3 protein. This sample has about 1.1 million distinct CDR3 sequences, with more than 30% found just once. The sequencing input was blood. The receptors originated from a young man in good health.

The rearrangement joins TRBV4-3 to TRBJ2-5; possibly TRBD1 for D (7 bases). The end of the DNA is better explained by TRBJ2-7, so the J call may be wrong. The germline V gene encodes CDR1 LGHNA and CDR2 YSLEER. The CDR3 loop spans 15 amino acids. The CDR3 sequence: CASSQMAGGIYEQYF. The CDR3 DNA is TGCGCCAGCAGCCAAATGGCAGGGGGGATCTACGAGCAGTACTTC.

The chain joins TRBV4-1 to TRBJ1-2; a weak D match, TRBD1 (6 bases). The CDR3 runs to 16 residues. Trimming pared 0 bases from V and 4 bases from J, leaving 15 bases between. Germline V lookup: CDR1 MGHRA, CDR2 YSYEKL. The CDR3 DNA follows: TGCGCCAGCAGCCAAGATTCAGGGGTAGGCGGCTATGGCTACACCTTC. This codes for CASSQDSGVGGYGYTF.

The CDR3 DNA reads as TGTACCGGCAGTTTAGCCGAGCGTGCGGTTGGCACTGAAGCTTTCTTT. Amino acid sequence: CTGSLAERAVGTEAFF. The chain joins TRBV12-3 or TRBV12-4 to TRBJ1-1; D unclear. The CDR3 is 16 residues long.

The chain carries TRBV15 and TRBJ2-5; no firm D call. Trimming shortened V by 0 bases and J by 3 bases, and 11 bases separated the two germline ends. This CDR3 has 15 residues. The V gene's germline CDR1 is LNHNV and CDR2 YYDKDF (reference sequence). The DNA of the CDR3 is TGTGCCACCAGCAGAGATCTGGGTTCCGAAGAGACCCAGTACTTC. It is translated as CATSRDLGSEETQYF.

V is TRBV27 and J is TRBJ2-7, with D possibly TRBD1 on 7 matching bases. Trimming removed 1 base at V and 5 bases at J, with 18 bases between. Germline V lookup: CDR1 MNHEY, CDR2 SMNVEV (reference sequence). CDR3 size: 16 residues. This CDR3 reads CASSLWRAGGKDEQYF. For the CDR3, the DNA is TGTGCCAGCAGTTTATGGAGGGCAGGGGGTAAGGACGAGCAGTACTTC.

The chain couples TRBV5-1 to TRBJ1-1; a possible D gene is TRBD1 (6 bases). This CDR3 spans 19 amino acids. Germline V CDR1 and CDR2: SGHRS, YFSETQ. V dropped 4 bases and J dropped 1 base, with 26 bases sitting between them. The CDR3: CASSPEGVGALYRNTEAFF. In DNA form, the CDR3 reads TGCGCCAGCAGCCCCGAGGGGGTGGGGGCCCTGTATCGGAACACTGAAGCTTTCTTT.

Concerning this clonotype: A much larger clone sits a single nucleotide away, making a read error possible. CDR3 residues: CASSTGRPGYTF. The CDR3 DNA is TGTGCCAGCAGTACAGGTCGGCCTGGCTACACCTTC. V is TRBV27 and J is TRBJ1-2, with D perhaps matching TRBD1 (5 bases). The CDR3 runs 12 residues. V was shortened by 5 bases and J by 7 bases, with 11 bases between the two germline ends. Germline lookup yields CDR1 MNHEY and CDR2 SMNVEV (reference sequence).

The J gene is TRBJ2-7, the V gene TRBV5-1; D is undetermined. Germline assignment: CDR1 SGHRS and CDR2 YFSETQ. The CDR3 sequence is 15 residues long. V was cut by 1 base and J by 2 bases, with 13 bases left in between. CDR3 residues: CASSLSIDRAYEQYF. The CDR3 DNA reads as TGCGCCAGCAGCTTGTCTATAGATCGGGCCTACGAGCAGTACTTC.

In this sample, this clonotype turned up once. The CDR3, as DNA: TGCGCCAGCAGCGTAGCGGTTGGCTACAATGAGCAGTACTTC. Protein product: CASSVAVGYNEQYF. The chain uses TRBV5-1 and TRBJ2-1; perhaps TRBD2 as D (6 bases). The DNA end is a closer match to TRBJ2-7, so the J assignment may be wrong. There are 14 residues in the CDR3. Germline-derived CDR1 and CDR2 are SGHRS and YFSETQ.

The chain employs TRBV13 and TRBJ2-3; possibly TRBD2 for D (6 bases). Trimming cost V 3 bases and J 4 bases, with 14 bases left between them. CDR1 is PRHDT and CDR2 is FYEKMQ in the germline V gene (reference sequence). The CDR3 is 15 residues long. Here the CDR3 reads CASSLRGISADTQYF. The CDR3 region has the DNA TGTGCCAGCAGCTTGCGGGGCATTTCCGCAGATACGCAGTATTTT.

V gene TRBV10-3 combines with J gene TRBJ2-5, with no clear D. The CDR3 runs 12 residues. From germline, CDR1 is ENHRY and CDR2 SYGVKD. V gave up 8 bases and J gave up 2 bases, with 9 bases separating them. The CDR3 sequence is CAISQSQETQYF. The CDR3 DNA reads TGTGCCATCTCGCAGTCACAAGAGACCCAGTACTTC.

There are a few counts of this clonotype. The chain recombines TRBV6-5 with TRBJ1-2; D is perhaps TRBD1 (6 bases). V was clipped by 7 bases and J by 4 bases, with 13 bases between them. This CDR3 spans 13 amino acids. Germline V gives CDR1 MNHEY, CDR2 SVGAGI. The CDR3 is CASTPGHRYGYTF. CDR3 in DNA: TGTGCCAGCACACCGGGACACCGCTATGGCTACACCTTC.

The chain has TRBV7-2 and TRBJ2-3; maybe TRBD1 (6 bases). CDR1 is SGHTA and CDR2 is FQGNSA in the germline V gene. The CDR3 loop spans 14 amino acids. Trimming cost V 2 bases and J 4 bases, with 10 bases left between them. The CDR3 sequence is CASSLIQGSDTQYF. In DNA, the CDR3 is TGTGCCAGCAGCTTAATTCAGGGGTCAGATACGCAGTATTTT.

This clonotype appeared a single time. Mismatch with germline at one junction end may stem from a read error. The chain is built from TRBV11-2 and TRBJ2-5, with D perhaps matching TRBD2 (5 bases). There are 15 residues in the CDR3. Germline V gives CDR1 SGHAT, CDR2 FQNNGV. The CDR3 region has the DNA TGTGCCAGCAGCTTAGGTCCGGGATCCCAAGGGACCCAGTACTTC. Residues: CASSLGPGSQGTQYF.

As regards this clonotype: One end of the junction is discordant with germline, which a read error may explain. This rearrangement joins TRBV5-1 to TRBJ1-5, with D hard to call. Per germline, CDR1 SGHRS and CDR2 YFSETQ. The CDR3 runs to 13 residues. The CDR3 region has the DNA TGCGCCAGCAGCCTCGGGGTCAATCACCCCCAGCATTTT. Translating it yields CASSLGVNHPQHF. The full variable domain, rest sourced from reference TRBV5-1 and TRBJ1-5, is KAGVTQTPRYLIKTRGQQVTLSCSPISGHRSVSWYQQTPGQGLQFLFEYFSETQRNKGNFPGRFSGRQFSNSRSEMNVSTLELGDSALYLCASSLGVNHPQHFGDGTRLSIL.

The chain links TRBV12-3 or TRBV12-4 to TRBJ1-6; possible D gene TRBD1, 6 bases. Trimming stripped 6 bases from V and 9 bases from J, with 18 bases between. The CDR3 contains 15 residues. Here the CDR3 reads CASRLTGTIASPLHF. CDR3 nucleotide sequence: TGTGCCAGCAGGTTAACCGGGACAATTGCTTCACCCCTCCACTTT.